This TCR beta chain was retrieved from a study of blood T cell repertoires in COVID-19. Per the original data handling: Amplified reference gene primers provided the basis for estimating nucleated cell counts. Assay: immunoSEQ multiplex PCR; the TCRdb copy retains only in-frame clones and omits some. V and J calls plus clone size are reproduced from that table; the DNA served to infer D and trimming. The table shows tens of thousands of clones, with approximately 94% occurring only once. This clone showed up just once. The length of the CDR3 is 15 residues. Germline V CDR1 and CDR2: MNHEY, SVGAGI. The V end was cut by 0 bases, the J end by 1 base, with 7 bases between.

This sequence joins TRBV6-5 and TRBJ1-5; no clear D gene. The sequence was collected from a man aged 70-80 years with active COVID-19. Sequenced material: peripheral blood. The CDR3 protein is CASSYSARSNQPQHF. The CDR3 DNA reads as TGTGCCAGCAGTTACTCGGCCAGAAGCAATCAGCCCCAGCATTTT.